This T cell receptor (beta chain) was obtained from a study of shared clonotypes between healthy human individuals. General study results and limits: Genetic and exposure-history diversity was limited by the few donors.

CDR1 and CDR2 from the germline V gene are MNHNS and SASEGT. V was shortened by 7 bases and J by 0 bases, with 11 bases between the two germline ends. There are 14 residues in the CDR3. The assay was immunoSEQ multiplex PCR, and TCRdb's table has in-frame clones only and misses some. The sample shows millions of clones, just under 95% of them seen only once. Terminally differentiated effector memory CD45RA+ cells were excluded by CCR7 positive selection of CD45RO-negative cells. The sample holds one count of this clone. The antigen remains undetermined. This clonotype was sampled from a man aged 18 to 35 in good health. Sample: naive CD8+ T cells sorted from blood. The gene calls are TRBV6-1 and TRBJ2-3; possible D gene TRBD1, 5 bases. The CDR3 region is CASKLRQSTDTQYF. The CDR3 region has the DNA TGTGCCAGCAAGTTGCGACAGAGCACAGATACGCAGTATTTT.